The clone carrying this TCR beta chain was observed a single time. Antigen: not known. TCRdb reprocessed the reads with MiXCR, giving one entry per CDR3 protein. The sample includes around 530,000 distinct CDR3 sequences, about a quarter of them seen just once. These data originate in a study of T cell repertoires in cytomegalovirus infection. About the study: An indication of both CMV infection and matching HLA type came from public TCR beta signatures. Study observations and caveats: HLA-C-restricted CMV-specific TCR beta clonotypes were dominant in the ex vivo response. Summed frequency of shared TCR beta families picked out CMV carriers who also had the relevant HLA.

CDR1 and CDR2 (germline): MDHEN, SYDVKM. The CDR3 totals 14 residues. Trimming took 11 bases from V and 3 from J; bases not matched to a gene: 8. This chain connects TRBV28 to TRBJ1-1, with 11 bases identical to TRBD1. The sequence was collected from a human donor in good health (CMV status not recorded). Some clones in this sample may be carry-over from other donors' samples. Specimen: PBMCs. The CDR3 bases are TGTGCCGCGAGTTCGGGACAGGGGGACACTGAAGCTTTCTTT. Residues: CAASSGQGDTEAFF.